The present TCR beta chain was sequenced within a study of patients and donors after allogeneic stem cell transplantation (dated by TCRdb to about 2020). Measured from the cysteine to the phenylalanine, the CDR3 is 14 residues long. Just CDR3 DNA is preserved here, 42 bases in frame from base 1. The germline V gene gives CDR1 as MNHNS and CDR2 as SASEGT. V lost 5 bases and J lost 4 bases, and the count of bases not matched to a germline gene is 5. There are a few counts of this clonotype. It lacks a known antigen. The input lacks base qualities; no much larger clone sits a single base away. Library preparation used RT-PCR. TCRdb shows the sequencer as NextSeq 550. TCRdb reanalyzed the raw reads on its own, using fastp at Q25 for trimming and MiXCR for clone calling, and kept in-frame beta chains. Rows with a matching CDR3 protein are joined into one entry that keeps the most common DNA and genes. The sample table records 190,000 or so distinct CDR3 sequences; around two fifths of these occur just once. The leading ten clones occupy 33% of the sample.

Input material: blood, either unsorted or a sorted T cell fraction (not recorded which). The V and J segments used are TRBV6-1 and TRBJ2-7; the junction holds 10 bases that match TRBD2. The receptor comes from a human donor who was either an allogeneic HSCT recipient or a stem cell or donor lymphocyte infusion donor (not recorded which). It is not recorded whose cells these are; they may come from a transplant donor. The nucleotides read TGTGCCAGCAGTACGGGACTAGCGATTTACGAGCAGTACTTC. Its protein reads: CASSTGLAIYEQYF.